The sample holds a few counts of the clone carrying this TCR beta chain. Its antigen is not identified. The TCRbeta library was prepared with unique molecular identifiers. A single record per CDR3 protein comes from TCRdb applying MiXCR to the PCR reads. The table has about 980,000 distinct CDR3 sequences, less than 30% seen once. This record comes from a study of T-cell reconstitution after alpha-beta-depleted transplantation in children. Whole-study findings and limits: Approximately two months post-transplant, alpha-beta T cells reportedly originated from several hundred expanded graft clones. Some patients' high day-60 TCRbeta diversity was traced to surviving recipient T cells and thymic progenitors.

The CDR3 runs 16 residues. V lost 3 bases, J lost 6 bases, and 9 bases stayed unmatched. The V gene's germline CDR1 is DFQATT and CDR2 SNEGSKA (reference sequence). This sequence was found in a boy younger than two who had a stem cell transplant for SCID, so the T cells may come from the graft donor. The material sequenced was PBMCs, mostly from graft donor cells, taken 360 days after TCRalphabeta/CD19-depleted stem cell transplant. V usage is TRBV20-1 and J usage is TRBJ2-1, with 12 bases that match TRBD2. CDR3 DNA: TGCAGTGCTAGGGAACTAGCGGGGGGAGGTCTCAATGAGCAGTTCTTC. Translation gives CSARELAGGGLNEQFF.